The source of this TCR beta chain is a study of blood T cell repertoires in COVID-19. V was clipped by 6 bases and J by 2 bases, with 11 bases between them. The CDR3 has 14 residues. CDR1 is ENHRY, CDR2 SYGVKD, per germline. In the original processing: Cell counts per sample came from amplifying reference gene primers. Clones were sequenced by immunoSEQ multiplex PCR, and TCRdb holds only the in-frame ones, with some missing. Clonal size and the V and J genes are those of that table, whereas D and trimming came from the DNA. The sample has about 400,000 clones; approximately 86% are singletons. Individuals aged roughly 18 to 95 years were recruited from 24 US areas. Categorization into cohorts depended on clinical history that participants reported.

This clonotype originated in a woman aged 40 to 50 with acute COVID-19. Sequenced material: PBMCs or T cells enriched from blood (not recorded which). V and J are TRBV10-3 and TRBJ1-5; the D gene is possibly TRBD1 (5 bases). CDR3 DNA sequence: TGTGCCATCAGCAGGACACAGGGCAATCAGCCCCAGCATTTT. The encoded protein is CAISRTQGNQPQHF.